This T cell receptor beta chain was captured in a study of cytomegalovirus exposure and HLA in healthy donors. About this clone itself: Its specificity is unknown.

Points from the study as a whole: Immune exposure information comprised only CMV serostatus. Researchers reported that a few CMV-associated chains were confirmed in vitro as CMV antigen-specific.

The PCR was carried out with 60 Vbeta primers and 13 Jbeta primers. Measured with immunoSEQ multiplex PCR; TCRdb has only the in-frame clones, and not every one. The data contain fewer than 150,000 clones, 67% of them singletons. The CDR3 is made up of 15 amino acids. The germline CDR1 and CDR2 sequences are SGHRS and YFSETQ. Trimming cost V 0 bases and J 0 bases, with 9 bases left between them. The chain combines TRBV5-1 with TRBJ2-5; D gene unclear. The receptor's source is a man aged 18 to 30 in good health and CMV-seropositive. Sequencing was done on a sample of PBMCs. CDR3 protein: CASSLAVVDQETQYF. The CDR3 nucleotides are TGCGCCAGCAGCTTGGCCGTCGTCGACCAAGAGACCCAGTACTTC. Full variable domain (missing parts from reference TRBV5-1 and TRBJ2-5): KAGVTQTPRYLIKTRGQQVTLSCSPISGHRSVSWYQQTPGQGLQFLFEYFSETQRNKGNFPGRFSGRQFSNSRSEMNVSTLELGDSALYLCASSLAVVDQETQYFGPGTRLLVL.